These T cell receptor beta chains were read from a single sample in a study of neurological immune-mediated disorders. One entry per CDR3 protein, called by TCRdb with MiXCR from the 5' RACE reads. This sample carries just under 60,000 distinct CDR3 sequences, around 3.5% of them seen once, and the ten largest clones take under 4%. The sequenced sample was PBMCs. Source of these receptors: a woman aged 25 to 39 with multiple sclerosis. CDR3s include the opening cysteine and the closing phenylalanine or tryptophan. D genes are given only for firm matches. Not every row has a clone size; where given, it reads once, few, many or a size class.

size	D	V	J	CDR3	DNA
few	NA	TRBV29-1	TRBJ2-7	CSVVVVEQYF	TGCAGCGTTGTCGTTGTTGAGCAGTACTTC
many	NA	TRBV27	TRBJ2-5	CASSSPGETQYF	TGTGCCAGCAGTAGCCCGGGAGAGACCCAGTACTTC
many	NA	TRBV4-2	TRBJ2-3	CASSPTADTQYF	TGTGCCAGCAGCCCCACGGCAGATACGCAGTATTTT
many	NA	TRBV7-2	TRBJ2-4	CASSLWSPQSPAKNIQYF	TGTGCCAGCAGCTTATGGAGCCCACAGAGCCCAGCCAAAAACATTCAGTACTTC
few	NA	TRBV5-1	TRBJ2-3	CASSSLVPGTDTQYF	TGCGCCAGCAGCTCCCTAGTTCCAGGGACGGATACGCAGTATTTT
many	NA	TRBV4-1	TRBJ2-1	CASSQDRVRFF	TGCGCCAGCAGCCAAGATCGGGTGCGGTTCTTC
NA	NA	TRBV5-1	TRBJ1-2	CASSLGTHYGHTF	TGCGCCAGCAGCTTGGGGACCCACTATGGCCACACCTTC
many	NA	TRBV20-1	TRBJ2-5	CSATTSRQETQYF	TGCAGTGCAACGACAAGTCGGCAAGAGACCCAGTACTTC
many	NA	TRBV25-1	TRBJ2-3	CASSEWDTQYF	TGTGCCAGCAGTGAGTGGGATACGCAGTATTTT
many	NA	TRBV10-1	TRBJ2-5	CASSDTVETQYF	TGCGCCAGCAGTGATACGGTGGAGACCCAGTACTTC
many	NA	TRBV5-1	TRBJ1-5	CASSLQGLGNQPQHF	TGCGCCAGCAGCCTACAGGGTTTGGGCAATCAGCCCCAGCATTTT
many	TRBD1	TRBV29-1	TRBJ1-4	CSVEDSTGVEKLFF	TGCAGCGTTGAAGACTCGACAGGGGTTGAAAAACTGTTTTTT
many	NA	TRBV19	TRBJ2-7	CASSPSRSEQYF	TGTGCCAGTAGTCCCAGCAGATCCGAGCAGTACTTC
NA	NA	TRBV7-9	TRBJ2-2	CASSLAMIDPGELFF	TGTGCCAGCAGCTTAGCGATGATAGACCCCGGGGAGCTGTTTTTT
many	NA	TRBV18	TRBJ1-2	CASSPDRLLYGYTF	TGTGCCAGCTCACCAGACAGACTCCTCTATGGCTACACCTTC
many	TRBD2	TRBV7-7	TRBJ2-1	CASSLDSGGRQFF	TGTGCCAGCAGCTTAGATTCGGGGGGTCGGCAGTTCTTC
many	NA	TRBV2	TRBJ2-7	CASRIPGSSYEQYF	TGTGCCAGCAGAATCCCGGGGTCCTCCTACGAGCAGTACTTC
many	TRBD1	TRBV9	TRBJ2-3	CASSTRDRYNTDTQYF	TGTGCCAGCAGCACCCGGGACAGATATAACACAGATACGCAGTATTTT
many	TRBD2	TRBV5-1	TRBJ2-1	CASSLGTSGRVTEQFF	TGCGCCAGCAGCTTGGGGACTAGCGGGAGGGTTACTGAGCAGTTCTTC
many	TRBD1	TRBV10-3	TRBJ1-2	CAISERGTGLGYTF	TGTGCCATCAGTGAGCGGGGGACAGGGCTAGGCTACACCTTC
many	NA	TRBV4-2	TRBJ1-1	CASSQDHENTEAFF	TGTGCCAGCAGCCAAGATCACGAGAACACTGAAGCTTTCTTT
NA	TRBD1	TRBV20-1	TRBJ1-5	CSARQGSGQPQNF	TGCAGTGCGAGACAGGGGTCGGGTCAGCCCCAGAATTTT
many	TRBD1	TRBV5-1	TRBJ2-7	CASSSMTGDEQYF	TGCGCCAGCAGCTCGATGACAGGGGACGAGCAGTACTTC
many	NA	TRBV5-1	TRBJ2-1	CASSLEAGQYYNEQFF	TGCGCCAGCAGCTTGGAAGCGGGACAGTACTACAATGAGCAGTTCTTC
many	NA	TRBV20-1	TRBJ2-2	CSAREGRGTGELFF	TGCAGTGCTAGAGAGGGTCGAGGAACCGGGGAGCTGTTTTTT
many	NA	TRBV20-1	TRBJ2-1	CSARDAFGELKGGEQFF	TGCAGTGCTAGGGACGCATTCGGTGAATTAAAGGGAGGTGAGCAGTTCTTC
many	NA	TRBV6-1	TRBJ1-5	CASRARLQGPQHF	TGTGCCAGCAGGGCAAGGCTCCAAGGGCCCCAGCATTTT
many	NA	TRBV7-8	TRBJ1-4	CASSPVSTNEKLFF	TGTGCCAGCAGCCCCGTGTCGACTAATGAAAAACTGTTTTTT
many	TRBD1	TRBV6-2/TRBV6-3	TRBJ2-7	CASTGTGTSYEQYF	TGTGCCAGCACCGGGACAGGCACGAGCTACGAGCAGTACTTC